The 20 T cell receptor beta chains below come from one sample, sequenced in a study of blood T cell repertoires in COVID-19. Sequencing used immunoSEQ multiplex PCR; TCRdb keeps in-frame clones, though not all of them. The sample consists of about 240,000 clones, more than 70% of them appearing once. Material: peripheral blood. The receptors stem from a woman aged 40 to 49 who had recovered from COVID-19.

This chain connects TRBV5-1 to TRBJ2-7, with D possibly matching TRBD2 (6 bases). Trimming left V 4 bases short and J 7 bases short, with 15 bases between. The germline CDR1 and CDR2 sequences are SGHRS and YFSETQ. This CDR3 is built from 13 residues. CDR3 amino acids: CASSADYTGEQYF. The CDR3 DNA is TGCGCCAGCAGCGCGGACTACACGGGGGAGCAGTACTTC.

The chain employs TRBV27 and TRBJ2-1, with D maybe TRBD2 (6 bases). V lost 5 bases and J 6 bases, leaving 11 bases between the germline ends. Germline values: CDR1 MNHEY, CDR2 SMNVEV (reference sequence). This CDR3 is built from 13 residues. The DNA for the CDR3 is TGTGCCAGCAGTCCATGGAGGGGCAATGAGCAGTTCTTC. Translation: CASSPWRGNEQFF.

This chain uses TRBV30 with TRBJ2-7, with 14 bases aligning to TRBD2. The CDR3 is 13 amino acids. The germline V gene has CDR1 GTSNPN and CDR2 SVGIG (reference sequence). V lost 7 bases to trimming and J lost 6 bases; unmatched junction nucleotides: 5. Here the CDR3 DNA reads TGTGCCTCCCCAGGGACTAGCGGGAGCGAGCAGTACTTC. It translates to CASPGTSGSEQYF.

This rearrangement joins TRBV7-8 to TRBJ1-1, with 10 nucleotides matching TRBD1. The CDR3 consists of 14 residues. With 5 bases clipped from V and 6 bases from J, the junction kept 6 bases outside the gene matches. The germline CDR1 and CDR2 sequences are SGHVS and FQNEAQ. CDR3 nucleotides: TGTGCCAGCAGCCCGACAGGGGGCGTTTCTGAAGCTTTCTTT. This codes for CASSPTGGVSEAFF.

The chain employs TRBV24-1 and TRBJ2-2, with D possibly TRBD1 on 5 matching bases. Trimming stripped 4 bases from V and 5 bases from J, with 13 bases between. The germline V gene has CDR1 KGHDR and CDR2 SFDVKD. The CDR3 has 15 residues. The CDR3 DNA follows: TGTGCCACCAGTGAGGGGCAGGGTAAGACCGGGGAGCTGTTTTTT. Its translation is CATSEGQGKTGELFF.

Here the CDR3 DNA reads TGTGCCAGCAGCCAAAGAGGGGGCCTCTCTGGAAACACCATATATTTT. Translating gives CASSQRGGLSGNTIYF. This chain joins TRBV3-1 (or the pseudogene TRBV3-2) and TRBJ1-3; TRBD1 agrees at 7 bases. V lost 2 bases, J lost 0 bases, and 4 bases stayed unmatched. The CDR3 runs to 16 residues. The germline CDR1 and CDR2 sequences are LGHDT and YNNKEL (reference sequence).

The rearrangement joins TRBV5-8 to TRBJ1-2, with TRBD1 matching over 8 bases. Trimming removed 4 bases from V and 4 bases from J; junction bases left unmatched: 6. The germline V gene has CDR1 SGHTS and CDR2 YDEGEE. CDR3 length: 14 amino acids. The CDR3 region has the DNA TGTGCCAGCAGCCTAAGGACAGGGACCTATGGCTACACCTTC. Amino acids: CASSLRTGTYGYTF.

V and J are TRBV5-8 and TRBJ1-1; D ambiguous. Germline loops: CDR1 SGHTS, CDR2 YDEGEE. There are 15 residues in the CDR3. Trimming took 2 bases from V and 0 from J, leaving 11 bases between them. Here the CDR3 reads CASSFGRRMNTEAFF. The CDR3 DNA sequence: TGTGCCAGCAGCTTTGGTCGCAGAATGAACACTGAAGCTTTCTTT.

J is TRBJ1-1 and V is TRBV27; D possibly corresponds to TRBD1 (5 bases). The CDR3 consists of 14 residues. V was pared by 3 bases and J by 2 bases, with 10 bases between. The germline V gene encodes CDR1 MNHEY and CDR2 SMNVEV (reference sequence). The CDR3 is CASSFAGFNTEAFF. The DNA of the CDR3 is TGTGCCAGCAGTTTCGCAGGGTTCAACACTGAAGCTTTCTTT.

This clone occurred a few times. The rearrangement links TRBV18 to TRBJ1-1, with D uncertain. The length of the CDR3 is 13 residues. Trimming left V 1 base short and J 3 bases short, with 6 bases between. Germline CDR1 and CDR2: KGHSH and LQKENI. CDR3 amino acids: CASSPRVDTEAFF. The CDR3 nucleotides read TGTGCCAGCTCACCACGCGTGGACACTGAAGCTTTCTTT. Variable domain in full (rest from reference TRBV18 and TRBJ1-1): NAGVMQNPRHLVRRRGQEARLRCSPMKGHSHVYWYRQLPEEGLKFMVYLQKENIIDESGMPKERFSAEFPKEGPSILRIQQVVRGDSAAYFCASSPRVDTEAFFGQGTRLTVV.

The chain links TRBV19 to TRBJ1-1; D remains unclear. Trimming took off 6 bases at V and 2 bases at J, with 16 bases between the two ends. CDR1 is LNHDA and CDR2 is SQIVND in the germline V gene (reference sequence). This CDR3 is 15 amino acids long. CDR3 in DNA: TGTGCCAGTAGGAGGGAGCCTCACCCAAACACTGAAGCTTTCTTT. It specifies CASRREPHPNTEAFF.

The rearrangement uses TRBV6-6 and TRBJ1-1; D is possibly TRBD1 (5 bases). The CDR3 loop spans 14 amino acids. CDR1 is MNHNY and CDR2 is SVGAGI in the germline V gene (reference sequence). With 6 bases removed from V and 7 bases from J, the gap between germline ends came to 18 bases. CDR3: CASRPDGGTGEAFF. CDR3 bases: TGTGCCAGCAGGCCCGACGGGGGGACGGGTGAAGCTTTCTTT.

The chain joins TRBV6-2 or TRBV6-3 to TRBJ1-2; D is possibly TRBD1 (6 bases). In germline, CDR1 is MNHEY, CDR2 SVGEGT. V was pared by 5 bases and J by 8 bases, with 12 bases between. The CDR3 consists of 12 residues. Here the CDR3 DNA reads TGTGCCAGCAGTGGGGGCCGGAGAGGCTACACCTTC. Encoded protein: CASSGGRRGYTF.

The V call is TRBV6-2 or TRBV6-3, the J call TRBJ1-5; no definite D call. Germline V lookup: CDR1 MNHEY, CDR2 SVGEGT. CDR3 length equals 15 residues. V was pared by 2 bases and J by 3 bases, with 11 bases between. The DNA of the CDR3 is TGTGCCAGCAGTTACGGGCAGACAATCAATCAGCCCCAGCATTTT. This codes for CASSYGQTINQPQHF.

The rearrangement uses TRBV13 and TRBJ2-4; weak D call: TRBD1 (7 bases). V was pared by 5 bases and J by 0 bases, with 11 bases between. Per germline, CDR1 PRHDT and CDR2 FYEKMQ (reference sequence). The CDR3 covers 15 residues. The CDR3 coding sequence is TGTGCCAGCAGCGCAGGGGGGCTAGCCAAAAACATTCAGTACTTC. Translating it yields CASSAGGLAKNIQYF.

The J gene is TRBJ1-1, the V gene TRBV19; 7 nucleotides agree with TRBD1. CDR1 LNHDA and CDR2 SQIVND come from the germline V gene (reference sequence). This CDR3 region has 14 residues. J lost 4 bases, V lost 8 bases, and 10 bases had no gene match. As DNA, the CDR3 is TGTGCCAGTCACCGACAGGGTGGGGGCACTGAAGCTTTCTTT. Amino acid sequence: CASHRQGGGTEAFF. Full variable domain (remainder filled in from reference TRBV19 and TRBJ1-1): DGGITQSPKYLFRKEGQNVTLSCEQNLNHDAMYWYRQDPGQGLRLIYYSQIVNDFQKGDIAEGYSVSREKKESFPLTVTSAQKNPTAFYLCASHRQGGGTEAFFGQGTRLTVV.

This clone was seen once. This chain joins TRBV7-9 and TRBJ1-5; D not certain. The CDR3 consists of 14 residues. Trimming shortened V by 5 bases and J by 3 bases, and 11 bases separated the two germline ends. Germline CDR1 SEHNR, CDR2 FQNEAQ (reference sequence). CDR3 DNA sequence: TGTGCCAGCAGCAGGGCAGCCTCCAATCAGCCCCAGCATTTT. Its protein product is CASSRAASNQPQHF.

The chain recombines TRBV19 with TRBJ2-5; 12 positions match TRBD2. Germline V gene data show CDR1 as LNHDA and CDR2 as SQIVND (reference sequence). The CDR3 extends over 15 amino acids. V was clipped by 5 bases and J by 5 bases; unmatched bases: 6. CDR3 loop: CASSGRLAGVETQYF. In DNA, the CDR3 is TGTGCCAGTAGTGGGCGACTAGCGGGAGTCGAGACCCAGTACTTC.

This clone came up once. The genes are TRBV6-6 and TRBJ1-2, with D possibly matching TRBD1 (6 bases). The CDR3 contains 16 residues. Per germline, CDR1 MNHNY and CDR2 SVGAGI (reference sequence). Trimming pared 5 bases from V and 4 bases from J, leaving 20 bases between. In DNA form, the CDR3 reads TGTGCCAGCAGTCCCCCGGGAGGGGGAGCGGGCTATGGCTACACCTTC. The encoded protein is CASSPPGGGAGYGYTF.

This chain connects TRBV5-5 to TRBJ1-1; the match to TRBD1 covers 7 bases. The CDR3 length is 15 residues. Germline CDR1 reads SGHKS; CDR2 reads YYEKEE (reference sequence). J lost 0 bases, V lost 1 base, and 3 bases had no gene match. The CDR3 sequence: CASSLIQGVNTEAFF. CDR3 bases: TGTGCCAGCAGCTTGATCCAGGGGGTGAACACTGAAGCTTTCTTT.